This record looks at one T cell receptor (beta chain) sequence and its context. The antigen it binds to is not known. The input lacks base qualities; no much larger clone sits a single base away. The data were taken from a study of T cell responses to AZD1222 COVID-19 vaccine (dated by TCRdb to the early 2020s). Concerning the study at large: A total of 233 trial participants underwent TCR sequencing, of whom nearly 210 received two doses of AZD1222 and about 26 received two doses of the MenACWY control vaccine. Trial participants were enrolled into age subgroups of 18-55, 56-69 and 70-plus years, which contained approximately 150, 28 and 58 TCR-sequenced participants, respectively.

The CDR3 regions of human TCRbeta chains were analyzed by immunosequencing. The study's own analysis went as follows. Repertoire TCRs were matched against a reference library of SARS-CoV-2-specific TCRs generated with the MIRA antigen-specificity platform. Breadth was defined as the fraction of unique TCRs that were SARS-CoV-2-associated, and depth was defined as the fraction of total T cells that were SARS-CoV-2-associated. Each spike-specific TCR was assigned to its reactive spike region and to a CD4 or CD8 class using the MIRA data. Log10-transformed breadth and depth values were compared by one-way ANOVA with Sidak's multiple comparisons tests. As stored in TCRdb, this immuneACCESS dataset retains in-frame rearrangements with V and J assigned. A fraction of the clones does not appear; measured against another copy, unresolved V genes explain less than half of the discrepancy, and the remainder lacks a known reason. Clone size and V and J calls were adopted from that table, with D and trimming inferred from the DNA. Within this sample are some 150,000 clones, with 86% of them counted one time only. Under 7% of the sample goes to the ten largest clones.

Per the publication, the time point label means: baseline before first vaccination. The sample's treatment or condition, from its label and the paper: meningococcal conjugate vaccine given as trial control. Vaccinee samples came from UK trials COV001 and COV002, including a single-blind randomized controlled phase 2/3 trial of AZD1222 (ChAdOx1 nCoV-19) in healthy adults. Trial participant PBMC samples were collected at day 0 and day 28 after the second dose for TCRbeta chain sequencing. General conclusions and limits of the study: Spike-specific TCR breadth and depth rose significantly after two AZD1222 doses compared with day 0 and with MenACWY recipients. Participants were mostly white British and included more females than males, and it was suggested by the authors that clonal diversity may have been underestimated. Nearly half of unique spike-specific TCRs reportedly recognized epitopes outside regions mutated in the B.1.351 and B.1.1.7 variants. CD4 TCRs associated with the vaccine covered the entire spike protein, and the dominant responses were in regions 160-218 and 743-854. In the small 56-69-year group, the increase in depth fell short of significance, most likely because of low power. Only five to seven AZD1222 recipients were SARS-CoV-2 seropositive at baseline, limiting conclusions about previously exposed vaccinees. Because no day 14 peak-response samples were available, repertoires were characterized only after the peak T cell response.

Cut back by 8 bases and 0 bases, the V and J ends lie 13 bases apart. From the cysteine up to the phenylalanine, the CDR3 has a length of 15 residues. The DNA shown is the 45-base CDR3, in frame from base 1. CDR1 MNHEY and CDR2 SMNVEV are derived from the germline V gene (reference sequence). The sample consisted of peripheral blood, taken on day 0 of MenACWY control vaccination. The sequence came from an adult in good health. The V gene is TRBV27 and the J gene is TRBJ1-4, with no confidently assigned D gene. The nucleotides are TGTGCCAGCGGATCTTACGGGGCAACTAATGAAAAACTGTTTTTT. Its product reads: CASGSYGATNEKLFF.